A selection of T cell receptor beta chains follows, all from one sample in a study of T-cell memory formation after mild COVID-19. MiXCR, run by TCRdb on the 5' RACE reads, gives a single entry per CDR3 protein. The repertoire has about 310,000 distinct CDR3 sequences, just under 20% of them found once; the top ten carry under 25%. Sequences were obtained from PBMCs or a T cell subset sorted from them (not recorded which). These TCRs come from a young man who had mild COVID-19 (a few samples of this study predate the infection). Cell type and time point are not known. CDR3s include the opening cysteine and the closing phenylalanine or tryptophan. The D gene is left open where the match is weak. Where a row states a size, it is once, few, many or the class of an expanded clone; other rows omit it.

size: NA
D: TRBD1
V: TRBV5-6
J: TRBJ1-6
CDR3: CASSLRTGGDSPLHF
DNA: TGTGCCAGCAGCCTAAGGACAGGAGGGGACTCACCCCTCCACTTT

size: few
D: NA
V: TRBV11-2
J: TRBJ1-6
CDR3: CASSRGGAGLGSYNSPLHF
DNA: TGTGCCAGCAGCAGAGGTGGGGCAGGACTGGGCTCCTATAATTCACCCCTCCACTTT

size: NA
D: NA
V: TRBV10-2
J: TRBJ2-3
CDR3: CASSGQLADTQYF
DNA: TGCGCCAGCAGTGGTCAGTTAGCAGATACGCAGTATTTT

size: few
D: NA
V: TRBV18
J: TRBJ1-1
CDR3: CASSVFTGRMNTEAFF
DNA: TGTGCCAGCTCAGTGTTTACAGGGAGGATGAACACTGAAGCTTTCTTT

size: few
D: TRBD2
V: TRBV5-1
J: TRBJ2-1
CDR3: CASSLDGGGLNEQFF
DNA: TGCGCCAGCAGCTTGGATGGCGGGGGGCTTAATGAGCAGTTCTTC

size: many
D: NA
V: TRBV4-2
J: TRBJ1-1
CDR3: CASSPEGWGDTEAFF
DNA: TGTGCCAGCAGCCCCGAAGGATGGGGGGACACTGAAGCTTTCTTT

size: many
D: NA
V: TRBV7-2
J: TRBJ2-5
CDR3: CASSLTQGWKTQYF
DNA: TGTGCCAGCAGCCTAACCCAGGGCTGGAAGACCCAGTACTTC

size: NA
D: NA
V: TRBV6-6
J: TRBJ1-1
CDR3: CASNVLGGGPSAEAFF
DNA: TGTGCCAGCAACGTACTAGGTGGGGGTCCGAGCGCTGAAGCTTTCTTT

size: NA
D: NA
V: TRBV15
J: TRBJ2-3
CDR3: CATSGGWGADTQYF
DNA: TGTGCCACCAGCGGAGGGTGGGGCGCAGATACGCAGTATTTT

size: few
D: NA
V: TRBV12-3/TRBV12-4
J: TRBJ1-4
CDR3: CASSLLLATNEKLFF
DNA: TGTGCCAGCAGTTTACTCTTGGCAACTAATGAAAAACTGTTTTTT

size: NA
D: NA
V: TRBV20-1
J: TRBJ2-3
CDR3: CSARYPGGTTQYF
DNA: TGCAGTGCTAGATACCCCGGTGGGACTACGCAGTATTTT